The clone carrying this T cell receptor beta chain was seen more than once but under ten times. What it binds is not known. TCRdb analysed the RT-PCR reads with MiXCR anew, one entry per CDR3 protein. The data show some 500,000 distinct CDR3 sequences, approximately 12% seen once. The entry originates in a study of response to subunit inactivated influenza vaccine. Study-wide results and caveats: After each seasonal influenza vaccination, few new T cells are recruited, the authors suggested.

The CDR3 spans 15 residues. V was clipped by 3 bases and J by 3 bases; unmatched bases: 9. In germline, CDR1 is DFQATT, CDR2 SNEGSKA (reference sequence). The sample in question was PBMCs from blood, obtained roughly 46 days after vaccination. The gene calls are TRBV20-1 and TRBJ2-7, with 9 bases fitting TRBD2. This TCR was sampled from a man aged 50 to 60 who received an inactivated influenza vaccine. The CDR3 region has the DNA TGCAGTGCTAGTCCGCGACTAGCGGAACACTACGAGCAGTACTTC. Its translation: CSASPRLAEHYEQYF.